This paragraph reports one T cell receptor beta chain. Its specificity is not known. The data originate from a study of shared clonotypes between healthy human individuals. The wider study: CD4 naive and memory got three plates each, CD8 naive two, CD8 memory one.

CD45RA+ naive and CD45RA-negative memory subsets were separated from CD4+ cells. TCRdb's table, derived via immunoSEQ multiplex PCR, lists solely in-frame clones and lacks some. The sample holds 2 million to 2.5 million clones, less than 95% seen once. The CDR3 is 14 residues long. Study outcomes and limitations: A generally larger estimated richness was seen in naive subsets than in memory subsets.

The chain has TRBV21-1 and TRBJ2-5; the table gives TRBD1 as D, unverified against the DNA. TRBV21-1 is shown as a pseudogene. Sequencing used naive CD4+ T cells from PBMCs. Subset specified: CD45RA+ positively selected. The receptor comes from a man between 18 and 29 years old in good health. Some clones in this sample may be carry-over from other donors' samples. This CDR3 is CASSKERGQETQYF. The CDR3 nucleotides read TGTGCCAGCAGCAAAGAAAGGGGTCAAGAGACCCAGTACTTC.